This entry features one T cell receptor beta chain sequence. Method: immunoSEQ multiplex PCR; TCRdb's copy keeps in-frame clones and lacks some. The table includes about 43,000 clones, approximately 83% detected once. Enrollment shut out patients with autoimmune disease history or systemic immunosuppression. In germline, CDR1 is SEHNR, CDR2 FQNEAQ (reference sequence). Trimming removed 5 bases from V and 2 bases from J, with 16 bases in between. The CDR3 has 16 residues. These data come from a study of OX40 agonist ivuxolimab in advanced cancers. About the research overall: Ivuxolimab was delivered to patients intravenously every 2 weeks at doses spanning 0.01 to 10 mg/kg. Three patients had partial responses: one hepatocellular carcinoma, two cutaneous melanoma.

The sample consisted of CD4+ or CD8+ T cells sorted from blood, taken in a trial of the OX40 agonist ivuxolimab. The chain is built from TRBV7-9 and TRBJ2-1; possibly TRBD2 for D (5 bases). The source of this sequence is an adult with an advanced solid tumor such as melanoma, head and neck, liver or kidney cancer. The CDR3, as DNA: TGTGCCAGCAGCCCCAAGGGTGAGCGGACCTACAATGAGCAGTTCTTC. Residues: CASSPKGERTYNEQFF.